The 30 T cell receptor beta chains given below trace back to one sample, sequenced in a study of identical twins. MiXCR, run by TCRdb on the 5' RACE reads, gives a single entry per CDR3 protein. The profile shows 520,000 or so distinct CDR3 sequences, around 20% of them singletons. The same specimen was also included in a second study, on T cells expressing NK-cell markers.

Sequencing input: CD4+ T cells sorted from blood. These receptors all stem from a woman aged 18 to 35 in good health.

V usage is TRBV5-1 and J usage is TRBJ2-1; perhaps TRBD2 as D (6 bases). The CDR3 is 12 residues long. CDR1 is SGHRS, CDR2 YFSETQ, per germline. Trimming cost V 4 bases and J 7 bases, with 9 bases left between them. The DNA for the CDR3 is TGCGCCAGCAGCCGAAGCGGGAATGAGCAGTTCTTC. Amino acid sequence: CASSRSGNEQFF. Full variable domain (rest looked up from reference TRBV5-1 and TRBJ2-1): KAGVTQTPRYLIKTRGQQVTLSCSPISGHRSVSWYQQTPGQGLQFLFEYFSETQRNKGNFPGRFSGRQFSNSRSEMNVSTLELGDSALYLCASSRSGNEQFFGPGTRLTVL.

This clonotype was observed a handful of times. The chain couples TRBV4-3 to TRBJ1-2; TRBD1 aligns across 7 bases. Germline-derived CDR1 and CDR2 are LGHNA and YSLEER. The V and J ends lost 1 base and 4 bases, in that order; junction bases with no gene match: 9. This CDR3 spans 16 amino acids. The CDR3: CASSQAAGQVPYGYTF. In nucleotides, the CDR3 is TGCGCCAGCAGCCAAGCGGCCGGACAGGTCCCCTATGGCTACACCTTC.

In this sample, this clonotype turned up a few times. The chain employs TRBV6-2 or TRBV6-3 and TRBJ2-7; maybe TRBD2 (6 bases). The CDR3 covers 11 residues. V lost 2 bases to trimming and J lost 10 bases, with 9 bases between them. Germline CDR1 reads MNHEY; CDR2 reads SVGEGT. As DNA, the CDR3 is TGTGCCAGCAGTTACAGGAGGGTCCAGTACTTC. This sequence encodes CASSYRRVQYF.

The rearrangement links TRBV11-2 to TRBJ2-7; a weak D match, TRBD2 (6 bases). Trimming stripped 3 bases from V and 3 bases from J, with 15 bases between. The CDR3 consists of 15 residues. Germline CDR1 is SGHAT and CDR2 is FQNNGV. CDR3 amino acids: CASSLSPRGNYEQYF. The CDR3 DNA reads TGTGCCAGCAGCTTGTCCCCCCGGGGGAACTACGAGCAGTACTTC.

In this sample, this clonotype turned up a few times. The chain joins TRBV20-1 to TRBJ1-2; D might be TRBD1 (6 bases). V was trimmed by 0 bases and J by 3 bases, leaving 17 bases between them. The CDR3 runs to 16 residues. The germline CDR1 and CDR2 sequences are DFQATT and SNEGSKA (reference sequence). The CDR3, as DNA: TGCAGTGCTAGAGAGGAGAAGGGGGGCGTCGACTATGGCTACACCTTC. Translation: CSAREEKGGVDYGYTF.

This rearrangement joins TRBV6-1 to TRBJ1-1, with TRBD1 as a possible D gene (6 bases). This CDR3 has 13 residues. V lost 4 bases and J lost 5, with 11 bases in between. Germline loops: CDR1 MNHNS, CDR2 SASEGT. Here the CDR3 reads CASSVTGMTEAFF. The CDR3 nucleotides are TGTGCCAGCAGTGTAACAGGGATGACTGAAGCTTTCTTT.

In its sample, this clonotype was seen a few times. The chain carries TRBV20-1 and TRBJ2-7; 9 positions match TRBD1. Germline CDR1 is DFQATT and CDR2 is SNEGSKA (reference sequence). The CDR3 consists of 13 residues. Trimming removed 6 bases from V and 4 bases from J; junction bases left unmatched: 7. The CDR3 DNA is TGCAGTGCCACCGGGACAGGGAAATACGAGCAGTACTTC. Translated: CSATGTGKYEQYF.

V usage is TRBV5-1 and J usage is TRBJ2-4; either TRBD1 or TRBD2 may fit D (7 bases each). Germline V gene lookup returns CDR1 SGHRS and CDR2 YFSETQ. V lost 4 bases to trimming and J lost 8 bases, with 19 bases between them. The CDR3 has 15 amino acids. The CDR3 DNA sequence: TGCGCCAGCAGCGGGGGGGACAGCGGAAGGGACATTCAGTACTTC. This gives the protein CASSGGDSGRDIQYF.

This chain joins TRBV6-1 and TRBJ2-1; 9 bases line up with TRBD2. This CDR3 has 14 amino acids. The trim removed 7 bases at V and 7 bases at J, leaving 8 bases unmatched. Germline CDR1 reads MNHNS; CDR2 reads SASEGT. This CDR3 reads CASTPLSGGNEQFF. Here the CDR3 DNA reads TGTGCCAGCACCCCTTTGAGCGGGGGGAATGAGCAGTTCTTC.

CDR3 in amino acids: CSVRGQMNTEAFF. Here the CDR3 DNA reads TGCAGCGTTAGGGGGCAAATGAACACTGAAGCTTTCTTT. The chain has TRBV29-1 and TRBJ1-1, with 7 bases that match TRBD1. With V trimmed by 5 bases and J by 0 bases, 3 bases remained unmatched. The CDR3 length is 13 residues. Germline values: CDR1 SQVTM, CDR2 ANQGSEA.

This rearrangement joins TRBV5-6 to TRBJ2-7; 8 nucleotides agree with TRBD1. The CDR3 contains 15 residues. J was trimmed by 2 bases and V by 3 bases; bases with no gene match: 7. In germline, CDR1 is SGHDT, CDR2 YYEEEE. The CDR3 protein is CASSWRTGNTYEQYF. The CDR3 bases are TGTGCCAGCAGCTGGAGGACAGGGAATACCTACGAGCAGTACTTC.

Many counts were recorded for this clonotype. This sequence joins TRBV12-3 or TRBV12-4 and TRBJ1-6; a weak D match, TRBD1 (5 bases). V lost 6 bases to trimming and J lost 7 bases, with 10 bases between them. This CDR3 has 13 residues. CDR3 sequence: CASSLGVNSPLHF. In DNA form, the CDR3 reads TGTGCCAGCAGCTTGGGGGTGAATTCACCCCTCCACTTT.

The chain carries TRBV7-2 and TRBJ2-3; 10 nucleotides agree with TRBD2. This CDR3 contains 15 residues. V dropped 1 base and J dropped 7; count of bases not matched to a gene: 5. Germline-derived CDR1 and CDR2 are SGHTA and FQGNSA. Here the CDR3 reads CASSLGSGGAYTQYF. CDR3 nucleotides: TGTGCCAGCAGCTTAGGGAGCGGGGGGGCCTATACGCAGTATTTT.

V usage is TRBV5-1 and J usage is TRBJ2-5; 7 bases agree with TRBD1. CDR3 size: 14 residues. Germline CDR1 reads SGHRS; CDR2 reads YFSETQ. Trimming cost V 2 bases and J 4 bases; bases outside gene matches: 5. The chain's CDR3 is CASSFGQDGETQYF. The CDR3 DNA is TGCGCCAGCAGCTTTGGACAGGATGGAGAGACCCAGTACTTC.

This clonotype was picked up a small number of times. The chain joins TRBV10-2 to TRBJ1-5; 10 nucleotides match TRBD1. CDR3 length equals 13 residues. The germline gives CDR1 WSHSY, CDR2 SAAADI. The J segment lost 4 bases and the V segment lost 9 bases, leaving 3 bases of the junction unmatched. The CDR3, as DNA: TGCGCCAGTCGGGACAGGGGTAATCAGCCCCAGCATTTT. Protein sequence: CASRDRGNQPQHF.

The rearrangement uses TRBV10-3 and TRBJ2-3; no firm D call. This CDR3 comprises 14 residues. Germline V gives CDR1 ENHRY, CDR2 SYGVKD. Trimming removed 2 bases at V and 4 bases at J, with 10 bases between. The CDR3 here is CAISERRLSDTQYF. The CDR3 bases are TGTGCCATCAGTGAGCGACGGCTGTCAGATACGCAGTATTTT.

The chain couples TRBV20-1 to TRBJ2-7; TRBD2 matches 7 bases. The J segment lost 4 bases and the V segment lost 6 bases, leaving 9 bases of the junction unmatched. The germline gives CDR1 DFQATT, CDR2 SNEGSKA (reference sequence). The length of the CDR3 is 13 residues. Written as DNA, the CDR3 is TGCAGTGCCATTAGGCGGGAGCGGTACGAGCAGTACTTC. It encodes CSAIRRERYEQYF.

The genes are TRBV15 and TRBJ2-1; tentatively, D is TRBD1 or TRBD2 (5 bases each). Per germline, CDR1 LNHNV and CDR2 YYDKDF (reference sequence). This CDR3 is built from 17 residues. Trimming removed 3 bases at V and 0 bases at J, with 15 bases between. CDR3 protein: CATSRLPRGSSYNEQFF. In DNA form, the CDR3 reads TGTGCCACCAGCAGGCTCCCTCGGGGCAGCTCCTACAATGAGCAGTTCTTC.

This clonotype was counted only a few times. This chain joins TRBV18 and TRBJ2-1; tentatively, D is TRBD1 (6 bases). V lost 0 bases and J 9 bases, leaving 12 bases between the germline ends. CDR3 length: 14 residues. CDR1 and CDR2 (germline): KGHSH, LQKENI. This CDR3 is CASSPPDSSPEQFF. CDR3 DNA: TGTGCCAGCTCACCACCGGACAGTTCCCCTGAGCAGTTCTTC. The variable domain in full, with the rest retrieved from reference TRBV18 and TRBJ2-1, is NAGVMQNPRHLVRRRGQEARLRCSPMKGHSHVYWYRQLPEEGLKFMVYLQKENIIDESGMPKERFSAEFPKEGPSILRIQQVVRGDSAAYFCASSPPDSSPEQFFGPGTRLTVL.

The table lists this clonotype with many counts. This rearrangement joins TRBV29-1 to TRBJ2-7, with TRBD1 matching over 11 bases. V lost 6 bases to trimming and J lost 3 bases; unmatched junction nucleotides: 4. This CDR3 contains 13 residues. Germline CDR1 SQVTM, CDR2 ANQGSEA. This CDR3 is CSVGQGESYEQYF. CDR3 DNA: TGCAGCGTGGGACAGGGGGAGAGCTACGAGCAGTACTTC.

This clonotype was detected a few times. The gene calls are TRBV10-3 and TRBJ2-1, with 7 bases aligning to TRBD1. The germline gives CDR1 ENHRY, CDR2 SYGVKD. This CDR3 is 15 amino acids long. V shed 6 bases, J shed 2 bases, and the junction held 7 bases outside the gene matches. CDR3 in DNA: TGTGCCATCAGGGCGACAGGGAGAACCTACAATGAGCAGTTCTTC. It specifies CAIRATGRTYNEQFF.

The chain employs TRBV5-4 and TRBJ2-3; tentatively, D is TRBD2 (7 bases). The V gene's germline CDR1 is SGHNT and CDR2 YYREEE (reference sequence). The CDR3 has 15 amino acids. The V end was cut by 4 bases, the J end by 1 base, with 13 bases between. CDR3 sequence: CASSLRGPGTDTQYF. The CDR3 coding sequence is TGTGCCAGCAGCCTGCGGGGGCCGGGCACAGATACGCAGTATTTT.

The chain combines TRBV18 with TRBJ1-1; tentative D call: TRBD1 (5 bases). V was pared by 6 bases and J by 5 bases, with 10 bases between. CDR3 length: 12 residues. Germline loops: CDR1 KGHSH, CDR2 LQKENI. The CDR3 DNA sequence: TGTGCCAGCTCGGGGACGTCGACTGAAGCTTTCTTT. This translates into CASSGTSTEAFF.

Concerning this clonotype itself: A read error is likely, as this CDR3 ends without the conserved phenylalanine or tryptophan. J is TRBJ2-7 and V is TRBV19; TRBD1 might be the D (6 bases). This CDR3 comprises 14 residues. The V end was cut by 5 bases, the J end by 3 bases, with 14 bases between. Germline V gives CDR1 LNHDA, CDR2 SQIVND (reference sequence). The CDR3 loop is CASSALLQGYEQYS. The CDR3 nucleotides are TGTGCCAGTAGTGCTCTCCTACAGGGCTACGAGCAGTACTCC.

This clonotype was seen a few times. The gene calls are TRBV4-1 and TRBJ1-1; 10 bases map to TRBD1. Germline trimming cut 1 base from V and 7 bases from J; bases unmatched to any gene: 3. This CDR3 is 14 amino acids long. Germline lookup yields CDR1 MGHRA and CDR2 YSYEKL. CDR3: CASSQGDRGVEAFF. The CDR3 DNA is TGCGCCAGCAGCCAAGGGGACAGGGGAGTTGAAGCTTTCTTT.

The chain joins TRBV29-1 to TRBJ1-5; D is undetermined. This CDR3 contains 11 residues. Germline V gives CDR1 SQVTM, CDR2 ANQGSEA. The germline V and J ends were trimmed by 4 bases and 6 bases, with 7 bases remaining between them. CDR3: CSVGWGQPQHF. DNA of the CDR3: TGCAGCGTTGGGTGGGGTCAGCCCCAGCATTTT.

This clonotype was observed a handful of times. CDR3 sequence reads: CASSFSGGNTGELFF. In DNA, the CDR3 is TGCGCCAGCAGCTTTAGCGGGGGAAACACCGGGGAGCTGTTTTTT. The genes are TRBV5-1 and TRBJ2-2; TRBD2 matches at 9 bases. The germline V gene has CDR1 SGHRS and CDR2 YFSETQ. The CDR3 sequence is 15 residues long. V lost 2 bases and J lost 2; bases outside the gene matches: 1.

The sample holds a few counts of this clonotype. The chain is built from TRBV30 and TRBJ1-5; D gene ambiguous. The ends were cut back, 5 bases at V and 4 bases at J, with 12 bases in the middle. This CDR3 has 13 residues. From germline, CDR1 is GTSNPN and CDR2 SVGIG (reference sequence). Written as DNA, the CDR3 is TGTGCCTGGGGCCCGGACCCAAATCAGCCCCAGCATTTT. It codes for CAWGPDPNQPQHF.

This clonotype was picked up a small number of times. V usage is TRBV6-2 or TRBV6-3 and J usage is TRBJ2-7, with unresolved D. This CDR3 has 12 residues. The V end lost 6 bases, the J end lost 1 base, and 7 bases lay between the germline ends. CDR1 MNHEY and CDR2 SVGEGT come from the germline V gene. The CDR3 reads CASRAGSYEQYF. Written as DNA, the CDR3 is TGTGCCAGCAGGGCTGGGTCCTACGAGCAGTACTTC.

This clonotype was found a few times. This CDR3 reads CASCRQKNDVGNEQFF. In nucleotides, the CDR3 is TGTGCCAGCTGCAGGCAGAAAAACGACGTTGGCAATGAGCAGTTCTTC. The chain joins TRBV3-1 to TRBJ2-1; D uncertain. V was clipped by 8 bases and J by 6 bases, with 23 bases between them. This CDR3 is 16 amino acids long. Germline lookup yields CDR1 LGHDT and CDR2 YNNKEL (reference sequence).